These 17 T cell receptor beta chains were sequenced from one sample in a study of post-analysis software for immune sequencing data (dated by TCRdb to between 2014 and 2017). Broader findings and caveats from the paper: A handful of TRBV segments, including TRBV5-6, TRBV5-1 and TRBV20-1, were significantly more frequent in patients than controls.

For these receptors, no antigen is known. The receptor library was made with PCR. This sample was sequenced with an Illumina HiSeq 2500. To reduce PCR and sequencing biases, unique molecular identifiers were incorporated into the TCR beta cDNA libraries. Through fastp at Q25 and MiXCR, TCRdb rebuilt clones from the public reads, retaining in-frame beta chains. Rows matching on CDR3 protein sequence are summarized as one entry with the most common DNA and genes. Within this sample are approximately 150,000 distinct CDR3 sequences, with 30% of them counted one time only. Of the sample, about 1.4% falls within the top ten clones. The sample comprised blood. These receptors were collected from a girl under 18 with multiple sclerosis.

Of note for this clonotype: It may be a read error: a sequence one base away is much more abundant. A read error is likely, as this CDR3 ends without the conserved phenylalanine or tryptophan. The J gene is TRBJ2-1, the V gene TRBV10-1, with 7 bases aligning to TRBD2. Germline CDR1 and CDR2: WNHNN and SYGVQD (reference sequence). The CDR3 extends over 14 amino acids. The V and J ends lost 3 bases and 3 bases, in that order; junction bases with no gene match: 2. CDR3 coding DNA: TGCGCCAGCAGTGAAGCTAGCGGCTACAATGAGCAGTTCGTC. Translated: CASSEASGYNEQFV.

This clonotype was recorded a few times. V gene TRBV10-3 combines with J gene TRBJ1-2; D is ambiguous. The CDR3 is 12 amino acids. Germline lookup yields CDR1 ENHRY and CDR2 SYGVKD. V was trimmed by 4 bases and J by 4 bases, leaving 7 bases between them. The CDR3 DNA is TGTGCCATCAGTGCCGGGCCCTATGGCTACACCTTC. The encoded protein is CAISAGPYGYTF.

Concerning this clonotype itself: Since a much larger clone is just one base distant, this may be a read error. The V call is TRBV7-4, the J call TRBJ2-1, with D hard to call. V lost 5 bases and J lost 13, with 12 bases in between. Germline-derived CDR1 and CDR2 are SGHVT and SQSDAQ. The CDR3 loop spans 11 amino acids. The CDR3 reads CASSPVFTQFF. For the CDR3, the DNA is TGTGCCAGCAGCCCCGTTTTCACACAGTTCTTC.

Note on this clonotype: At one end, the junction sequence differs from germline, possibly due to a read error. J is TRBJ2-5 and V is TRBV7-6, with 8 bases lining up with TRBD2. The V gene's germline CDR1 is SGHVS and CDR2 FNYEAQ. This CDR3 contains 15 residues. The CDR3 region has the DNA TGTGTCAGCAGCCCCGGGAGGGGCCTAGGGGAGACCCAGTACTTC. It yields the protein CVSSPGRGLGETQYF. The full variable domain, with the rest looked up from reference TRBV7-6 and TRBJ2-5, is GAGVSQSPRYKVTKRGQDVALRCDPISGHVSLYWYRQALGQGPEFLTYFNYEAQQDKSGLPNDRFSAERPEGSISTLTIQRTEQRDSAMYRCVSSPGRGLGETQYFGPGTRLLVL.

Regarding this clonotype: A much larger clonotype is one base distant, so this may be a read error. The chain couples TRBV25-1 to TRBJ2-7; tentatively, D is TRBD2 (5 bases). Germline CDR1 is MGHDK and CDR2 is SYGVNS. V was cut by 6 bases and J by 0 bases, with 9 bases left in between. The length of the CDR3 is 13 residues. CDR3 protein: CASRDEGSYEQYF. CDR3 sequence (DNA): TGTGCCAGCAGGGACGAGGGCTCCTACGAGCAGTACTTC.

This clonotype was recorded at least ten times. V and J are TRBV20-1 and TRBJ2-3; the D is unclear. Germline V gives CDR1 DFQATT, CDR2 SNEGSKA (reference sequence). Deletions cut 2 bases from V and 6 bases from J, with 6 bases between. CDR3 length equals 11 residues. CDR3 amino acids: CSARLEDTQYF. The CDR3 nucleotides are TGCAGTGCTAGATTAGAGGATACGCAGTATTTT.

V is TRBV5-1 and J is TRBJ1-1; TRBD1 is a possible D gene (5 bases). Trimming removed 9 bases from V and 0 bases from J, with 12 bases in between. Looked up from germline, CDR1 is SGHRS and CDR2 is YFSETQ. This CDR3 has 13 residues. The CDR3 coding sequence is TGCGCCACCACGGACACTTTGAACACTGAAGCTTTCTTT. Its translation is CATTDTLNTEAFF.

This clonotype occurred a few times. This rearrangement joins TRBV9 to TRBJ2-5; 7 bases fit TRBD2. The CDR3 contains 16 residues. The V gene end was trimmed by 2 bases and the J gene end by 9 bases; junction bases not matched to a gene: 16. Looked up from germline, CDR1 is SGDLS and CDR2 is YYNGEE. The CDR3: CASSVGALAGQEAQYF. The CDR3 DNA is TGTGCCAGCAGCGTTGGGGCCTTAGCGGGCCAGGAGGCCCAGTACTTC.

V gene TRBV7-2 combines with J gene TRBJ2-5, with 9 bases identical to TRBD2. The CDR3 totals 16 residues. CDR1 SGHTA and CDR2 FQGNSA come from the germline V gene. Germline trimming cut 1 base from V and 2 bases from J; bases unmatched to any gene: 5. CDR3 sequence (DNA): TGTGCCAGCAGCTTAGTTAGGCTAGCGGGGCAAGAGACCCAGTACTTC. It specifies CASSLVRLAGQETQYF.

Worth noting for this clonotype: A much larger clone differs by one base, so this may be a read error. The chain recombines TRBV28 with TRBJ1-6, with D possibly matching TRBD1 (5 bases). The CDR3 runs to 17 residues. Germline-derived CDR1 and CDR2 are MDHEN and SYDVKM. CDR3 coding DNA: TGTGCCAGCAGAGCGACAGCCCCGGGAGTCTATAATTCACCCCACCACTTT. It translates to CASRATAPGVYNSPHHF.

This clonotype was detected many times. J is TRBJ2-1 and V is TRBV4-1; TRBD2 matches 11 bases. V lost 0 bases to trimming and J lost 5 bases; unmatched junction nucleotides: 6. CDR3 length: 17 residues. CDR1 is MGHRA, CDR2 YSYEKL, per germline. CDR3 nucleotide sequence: TGCGCCAGCAGCCAAGAGGGTTCTAGCGGGGGGCACAATGAGCAGTTCTTC. It yields the protein CASSQEGSSGGHNEQFF.

This clonotype was detected a few times. The chain is built from TRBV7-3 and TRBJ2-2; D not certain. The CDR3 runs 15 residues. V lost 2 bases and J lost 5, with 12 bases in between. Germline CDR1 is SGHTA and CDR2 is FQGTGA. CDR3 sequence: CASSLFPVGTGELFF. The CDR3 DNA reads TGTGCCAGCAGCTTATTCCCCGTGGGAACCGGGGAGCTGTTTTTT.

The rearrangement uses TRBV20-1 and TRBJ2-1; D not resolved. V shed 6 bases and J shed 3 bases, with 6 bases lying between them. CDR1 is DFQATT, CDR2 SNEGSKA, per germline (reference sequence). The CDR3 runs to 11 residues. The CDR3: CSATRYNEQFF. The CDR3 nucleotides are TGCAGTGCGACGCGCTACAATGAGCAGTTCTTC.

This clonotype was detected only once. Since a much larger clone is just one base distant, this may be a read error. The gene calls are TRBV6-6 and TRBJ2-5; 9 nucleotides match TRBD2. V trimming: 7 bases; J trimming: 11 bases; junction bases outside the gene matches: 17. This CDR3 has 15 residues. Germline CDR1 and CDR2: MNHNY and SVGAGI (reference sequence). Here the CDR3 DNA reads TGTGCCAGCACCCCTAACGCGGGAGGGCCCTACAAGCAGTACTTC. Protein product: CASTPNAGGPYKQYF.

This chain joins TRBV20-1 and TRBJ1-1; D unclear. The germline CDR1 and CDR2 sequences are DFQATT and SNEGSKA (reference sequence). The germline V and J ends were trimmed by 3 bases and 5 bases, with 10 bases remaining between them. This CDR3 is 12 amino acids long. CDR3 region: CSASNGGTEAFF. In nucleotides, the CDR3 is TGCAGTGCTAGCAACGGTGGGACTGAAGCTTTCTTT.

This clonotype turned up a few times. The chain couples TRBV19 to TRBJ2-7, with 8 positions matching TRBD1. Losses at the gene ends were 4 bases for V and 4 bases for J; bases not matched to a gene: 6. The germline CDR1 and CDR2 sequences are LNHDA and SQIVND (reference sequence). The CDR3 is made up of 14 amino acids. The CDR3 DNA sequence: TGTGCCAGTAGTACCGACAGGGGATGGTACGAGCAGTACTTC. This translates into CASSTDRGWYEQYF.

In the case of this clonotype: At one of its ends the junction is not consistent with the germline gene, which may arise from a read error. The chain employs TRBV5-1 and TRBJ2-1, with a tentative D call TRBD2 (5 bases). This CDR3 spans 15 amino acids. Germline CDR1 and CDR2: SGHRS and YFSETQ. The CDR3 nucleotides read TGCACCAGCAGCAAAGCGGTTAGCTCCTACAATGAGCAGTTCTTC. Translated, it gives CTSSKAVSSYNEQFF.